This TCR beta chain was identified in a study of blood T cell repertoires in COVID-19. Overall study context: Donors in the United States, Italy and Spain gave samples during acute or convalescent COVID-19. Sources were T cells, B-cell-depleted T cells, or PBMCs; the material itself was cDNA or gDNA.

In the original analysis: Quantification of nucleated cells was approximated via reference gene primer amplification. TCRdb keeps only in-frame clones here, not all; method: immunoSEQ multiplex PCR. The V and J calls and clone size are taken from that table; D and trimming were inferred from the DNA. The table has 400,000 to 550,000 clones, around 89% seen once; the top ten hold about 4.5%. This TCR was recovered from a woman aged 30 to 39 with acute or convalescent COVID-19. Sequencing was carried out using peripheral blood.

As DNA, the CDR3 is TGCGCCAGCAGCCAACTACCAAGCGGGGGGTCCACAGATACGCAGTATTTT. This gives the protein CASSQLPSGGSTDTQYF. The genes are TRBV4-1 and TRBJ2-3; 9 bases match TRBD2. This CDR3 contains 17 residues. Germline CDR1 and CDR2: MGHRA and YSYEKL. V lost 2 bases, J lost 2 bases, and 8 bases stayed unmatched.